In this sample, the clone carrying this TCR beta chain turned up a few times. Its antigen is not known. The data originate from a study of cytomegalovirus exposure and HLA in healthy donors. Trimming stripped 6 bases from V and 0 bases from J, with 5 bases between. The CDR3 spans 11 residues. Germline CDR1 reads GTSNPN; CDR2 reads SVGIG (reference sequence). Study-level points and caveats: In a later analysis, TCR beta V- and J-gene trimming was associated with a missense DCLRE1C variant. A later analysis reportedly found fewer N-insertions in an Asian-associated ancestry cluster than the roughly 700-donor mean. In a later analysis, compared with equally common non-associated chains, HLA-associated beta chains were more expanded. The CMV antigen specificity of a few CMV-associated chains was confirmed through in vitro analysis.

Primers for the PCR totalled 60 Vbeta and 13 Jbeta. Sequencing used immunoSEQ multiplex PCR; TCRdb keeps in-frame clones, though not all of them. The repertoire holds about 130,000 clones, roughly 85% seen once, with approximately 1.1% in the top ten. Input material: PBMCs. This clonotype was sampled from a boy between 10 and 17 years old in good health and CMV-seronegative. The rearrangement joins TRBV30 to TRBJ1-2, with D uncertain. The CDR3 region has the DNA TGTGCCTGCGAGGCTAACTATGGCTACACCTTC. It specifies CACEANYGYTF.